These 4 T cell receptor beta chains originate from one sample sequenced in a study of shared clonotypes between healthy human individuals. Clones were sequenced by immunoSEQ multiplex PCR, and TCRdb holds only the in-frame ones, with some missing. Of fewer than 850,000 clones listed, around 96% were seen once; the top ten hold less than 0.25%. Only CD45RO-negative cells positively selected for CCR7 counted as naive CD8 cells, so terminally differentiated effector memory CD45RA+ cells were excluded. The sample was naive CD8+ T cells sorted from blood. The receptors derive from a man aged 25-45 years in good health.

This chain connects TRBV6-5 to TRBJ2-5, with TRBD1 matching 11 bases. The junction had 5 bases not matched to a gene; V was cut back by 1 base and J by 4 bases. The germline V gene has CDR1 MNHEY and CDR2 SVGAGI. This CDR3 contains 16 residues. Here the CDR3 DNA reads TGTGCCAGCAGTTACTTCGGACAGGGGGCAGGAGAGACCCAGTACTTC. Its protein is CASSYFGQGAGETQYF.

This clone was seen a single time. The V and J genes are TRBV28 and TRBJ2-7; TRBD2 agrees at 13 bases. This CDR3 contains 16 residues. Germline trimming cut 5 bases from V and 4 bases from J; bases unmatched to any gene: 8. The germline CDR1 and CDR2 sequences are MDHEN and SYDVKM. CDR3 sequence: CASSITSGRAFYEQYF. In DNA, the CDR3 is TGTGCCAGCAGTATTACTAGCGGGAGGGCTTTTTACGAGCAGTACTTC.

This chain links TRBV4-1 with TRBJ2-7, with 8 bases fitting TRBD2. The CDR3 length is 15 residues. V lost 3 bases to trimming and J lost 3 bases; unmatched junction nucleotides: 7. The germline V gene has CDR1 MGHRA and CDR2 YSYEKL. The CDR3, as DNA: TGCGCCAGCAGCCACAGAGCGGGGGCCGACTACGAGCAGTACTTC. Amino acid sequence: CASSHRAGADYEQYF.

CDR3 in amino acids: CASSLEWRGFNEQFF. The CDR3 region has the DNA TGTGCCAGCAGCTTAGAGTGGCGGGGGTTCAATGAGCAGTTCTTC. The genes are TRBV7-9 and TRBJ2-1, with TRBD2 matching over 7 bases. CDR1 is SEHNR and CDR2 is FQNEAQ in the germline V gene (reference sequence). The CDR3 is 15 residues long. Trimming removed 1 base from V and 6 bases from J; junction bases left unmatched: 6.